This record looks at one T cell receptor (beta chain) sequence and its context. Compared with germline, one end of the junction differs, possibly owing to a read error. The data are from a study of CD8 T cells in Susac syndrome. The CDR3 loop spans 16 amino acids. Germline CDR1 is SEHNR and CDR2 is FQNEAQ (reference sequence). The multiple sclerosis controls were treatment-naive patients with relapsing-remitting disease that was stable or active. With random hexamers, roughly 0.45 to 1 ug RNA was reverse transcribed. Amplification of TCR beta CDR3 was carried out by immunoSEQ multiplex PCR, which covered 54 Vbeta and 13 Jbeta segments. TCRdb passed the immunoSEQ multiplex PCR reads through MiXCR, listing each CDR3 protein once. This sample has 210,000 or so distinct CDR3 sequences, with 92% found just once.

The sample consisted of CD8+ T cells from PBMCs. This chain uses TRBV7-9 with TRBJ2-5; 7 positions agree with TRBD1. This receptor was identified in a human donor with multiple sclerosis. CDR3 protein: CASSSKNRGPQEAQYF. The CDR3, as DNA: TGTGCCAGCAGCTCCAAAAACAGGGGACCCCAAGAGGCCCAGTACTTC.